This note documents a single TCR beta chain sequence. This CDR3 region has 14 residues. With 4 bases clipped from V and 4 bases from J, the junction kept 5 bases outside the gene matches. Germline loops: CDR1 SGHVS, CDR2 FNYEAQ. Here immunoSEQ multiplex PCR was the method, and the copy in TCRdb shows in-frame clones only, minus some. Of 35,000 to 55,000 clones listed, roughly 86% are singletons. These data originate in a study of blood T cell repertoires in COVID-19. Sequencing was performed on peripheral blood. The genes are TRBV7-6 and TRBJ2-5; TRBD1 aligns across 8 bases. This sequence was found in a human donor in a cohort sampled during active COVID-19. The CDR3 sequence is CASSSGQGLETQYF. The CDR3, as DNA: TGTGCCAGCAGCTCCGGACAGGGCTTAGAGACCCAGTACTTC.